The 10 T cell receptor beta chains below were found in one sample sequenced in a study of T cell repertoires in cytomegalovirus infection. Each CDR3 protein gets one entry after TCRdb re-called the reads with MiXCR. The repertoire consists of 250,000 or so distinct CDR3 sequences, with 9% to 15% occurring once and the leading ten covering 1.5% to 2%. What was sequenced was PBMCs. The receptor source for this set is a human donor in good health (CMV status not recorded). Some clones in this sample may be carry-over from other donors' samples.

The chain uses TRBV5-6 and TRBJ2-5; maybe TRBD2 (5 bases). The CDR3 spans 15 residues. Trimming removed 4 bases from V and 5 bases from J, with 18 bases in between. Germline V CDR1 and CDR2: SGHDT, YYEEEE. Written as DNA, the CDR3 is TGTGCCAGCAGCCTTACTAGTTCGGGATTGGAGACCCAGTACTTC. Its translation is CASSLTSSGLETQYF.

Only a few counts were recorded for this clonotype. The chain recombines TRBV29-1 with TRBJ1-2; the match to TRBD1 covers 8 bases. The germline gives CDR1 SQVTM, CDR2 ANQGSEA. This CDR3 region has 13 residues. The ends lost 4 bases at V and 8 bases at J; junction bases unmatched: 9. CDR3 sequence (DNA): TGCAGCGTTGCTGGACAGGGCAGGGAGGGCTACACCTTC. This gives the protein CSVAGQGREGYTF. Complete variable domain (other parts from reference TRBV29-1 and TRBJ1-2): SAVISQKPSRDICQRGTSLTIQCQVDSQVTMMFWYRQQPGQSLTLIATANQGSEATYESGFVIDKFPISRPNLTFSTLTVSNMSPEDSSIYLCSVAGQGREGYTFGSGTRLTVV.

The J gene is TRBJ1-1, the V gene TRBV5-1; D call uncertain. Germline CDR1 SGHRS, CDR2 YFSETQ. Trimming stripped 4 bases from V and 4 bases from J, with 11 bases between. This CDR3 has 13 residues. CDR3 residues: CASSQGLLTEAFF. In DNA form, the CDR3 reads TGCGCCAGCAGCCAAGGACTCCTCACTGAAGCTTTCTTT.

This clonotype appeared a few times. This chain joins TRBV28 and TRBJ1-2; 7 nucleotides align to TRBD1. J gave up 7 bases and V 7 bases, and 9 bases lay outside the gene matches. This CDR3 comprises 13 residues. Germline V gene lookup returns CDR1 MDHEN and CDR2 SYDVKM. In DNA, the CDR3 is TGTGCCAGCACCTTTGACAGGGTGAGTGGCTACACCTTC. Protein product: CASTFDRVSGYTF.

This clonotype has only a few counts. The chain recombines TRBV20-1 with TRBJ1-3, with D uncertain. V was trimmed by 0 bases and J by 3 bases, leaving 15 bases between them. Germline V gives CDR1 DFQATT, CDR2 SNEGSKA (reference sequence). CDR3 size: 16 residues. CDR3: CSARDLRRAGGNTIYF. CDR3 nucleotide sequence: TGCAGTGCTAGAGATCTAAGGCGGGCGGGTGGAAACACCATATATTTT.

At least ten counts were recorded for this clonotype. The chain is built from TRBV12-3 or TRBV12-4 and TRBJ1-5; the D gene is possibly TRBD1 (6 bases). This CDR3 spans 13 amino acids. V was shortened by 7 bases and J by 7 bases, with 14 bases between the two germline ends. The CDR3 region has the DNA TGTGCCAGCATGAGGGGGTTTTGGCAGCCCCAGCATTTT. The encoded protein is CASMRGFWQPQHF.

This clonotype has at least ten counts. The CDR3 reads CASSLVPLAGAGEQYF. The CDR3 DNA reads as TGTGCCAGCAGCTTAGTCCCGCTAGCGGGAGCAGGTGAGCAGTACTTC. The chain is built from TRBV7-2 and TRBJ2-7; 10 bases align to TRBD2. CDR3 length: 16 residues. J was trimmed by 7 bases and V by 1 base; bases with no gene match: 10. Germline assignment: CDR1 SGHTA and CDR2 FQGNSA. Full variable domain (rest looked up from reference TRBV7-2 and TRBJ2-7): GAGVSQSPSNKVTEKGKDVELRCDPISGHTALYWYRQSLGQGLEFLIYFQGNSAPDKSGLPSDRFSAERTGGSVSTLTIQRTQQEDSAVYLCASSLVPLAGAGEQYFGPGTRLTVT.

The gene calls are TRBV27 and TRBJ1-1; 7 bases map to TRBD1. V lost 4 bases and J lost 1; bases outside the gene matches: 9. This CDR3 region has 16 residues. CDR1 and CDR2 from the germline V gene are MNHEY and SMNVEV (reference sequence). The CDR3 region is CASSSSTGAKNTEAFF. The CDR3 region has the DNA TGTGCCAGCAGTTCAAGCACAGGGGCCAAGAACACTGAAGCTTTCTTT.

This clonotype was picked up many times. The rearrangement links TRBV7-2 to TRBJ1-6; D unclear. V gave up 1 base and J gave up 14 bases, with 12 bases separating them. The germline gives CDR1 SGHTA, CDR2 FQGNSA. The CDR3 extends over 13 amino acids. CDR3 bases: TGTGCCAGCAGCTTAGACCCCAACGTTTCCCTCCACTTT. It codes for CASSLDPNVSLHF.

This sequence joins TRBV4-3 and TRBJ2-3; TRBD2 matches 10 bases. The V gene end was trimmed by 0 bases and the J gene end by 0 bases; junction bases not matched to a gene: 6. The CDR3 totals 18 residues. Germline V gives CDR1 LGHNA, CDR2 YSLEER. The CDR3 region has the DNA TGCGCCAGCAGCCAAGATCGACTAGCGGGTTTGAGCACAGATACGCAGTATTTT. It codes for CASSQDRLAGLSTDTQYF.